This record concerns one T cell receptor beta chain sequence. Its target antigen remains unknown. No base quality information exists; no much larger clone differs at one position. What the time point label conveys for this sample: baseline before first vaccination. Reading the label with the study, this specimen's treatment or condition is: meningococcal conjugate vaccine given as trial control. Samples from vaccinated people were obtained from the UK trials COV001 and COV002, which included a single-blind randomized controlled phase 2/3 trial of AZD1222 (ChAdOx1 nCoV-19) in healthy adults. For TCRbeta chain sequencing, PBMC samples were collected from trial participants at day 0 and at day 28 after the second dose. The data were taken from a study of T cell responses to AZD1222 COVID-19 vaccine (dated by TCRdb to the early 2020s). With regard to the full study: A total of 233 trial participants underwent TCR sequencing, of whom more than 200 had received two doses of AZD1222 and some 25 had received two doses of the MenACWY control vaccine. Trial participants were enrolled by age into subgroups of 18-55, 56-69 and 70-plus years, and around 150, 29 and 61 TCR-sequenced participants, respectively, were included in these subgroups.

Cut back by 6 bases and 4 bases, the V and J ends lie 12 bases apart. From cysteine to phenylalanine, the CDR3 is 14 amino acids long. The CDR3 DNA has 42 bases and is translated from base 1. For CDR1 and CDR2, the germline V gene lists MDHEN and SYDVKM. Here is what the overall study found, with its caveats: Only five or six AZD1222 recipients were SARS-CoV-2 seropositive at baseline, limiting conclusions about previously exposed vaccinees. No day 14 peak-response samples were available, so repertoires were characterized only after the peak T cell response. After two AZD1222 doses, spike-specific TCR breadth and depth were significantly higher than at day 0 and than in MenACWY recipients. The 56-69-year group was small, and its depth increase did not reach significance, likely because of low power. The vaccine-associated CD4 TCRs covered the entire spike protein, and the dominant responses fell in regions 160-218 and 743-854. Epitopes outside the regions mutated in the B.1.351 and B.1.1.7 variants were reportedly recognized by nearly half of the unique spike-specific TCRs. Most participants were white British and females outnumbered males, and the authors suggested that clonal diversity may have been underestimated.

The CDR3 regions of human TCRbeta chains were subjected to immunosequencing. In the source study's methods: Repertoire TCRs were matched against a reference library of SARS-CoV-2-specific TCRs generated with the MIRA antigen-specificity platform. Breadth was defined as the fraction of unique TCRs that were SARS-CoV-2-associated. Depth was defined as the fraction of total T cells that were SARS-CoV-2-associated. Using the MIRA data, each spike-specific TCR was mapped to the spike region that the TCR reacts to and placed in a CD4 or CD8 class. Log10-transformed breadth and depth values were compared by one-way ANOVA with Sidak's multiple comparisons tests. Held by TCRdb, this immuneACCESS table contains in-frame sequences only and omits some clones. Under half of the omission traces to an unresolved V gene where checked; the cause of the rest is unknown. V and J calls plus clone size are reproduced from that table; the DNA served to infer D and trimming. A total of 200,000 or so clones appear in this sample, more than 75% of them only once. The ten largest clones represent 2.5% to 3% of the sample.

The origin of this receptor is an adult in good health. This sample comprised peripheral blood, obtained on day 0 of MenACWY control vaccination. In this chain, TRBV28 is recombined with TRBJ1-4; no D gene is confidently identified. The nucleotides are TGTGCCAGCAGCCCGGGGAGGAATAATGAAAAACTGTTTTTT. Its protein product is CASSPGRNNEKLFF.